These T cell receptor beta chains were read from a single sample in a study of cytomegalovirus exposure and HLA in healthy donors. Generated by immunoSEQ multiplex PCR, the TCRdb table keeps only in-frame clones and is missing some. The table shows 150,000 to 200,000 clones, with 65% to 80% occurring only once. The sequenced sample was PBMCs. Every receptor here comes from a woman aged 30 to 39 in good health and CMV-seropositive. Each CDR3 is given with its conserved first and last residue. A D gene is named only where the DNA matches it firmly. Some rows have no size entry. The others give once, few or many, or a class for an expanded clone.

CDR3: CASPAGTGGLGTDTQYF; DNA: TGTGCCAGCCCGGCGGGGACAGGGGGTTTGGGCACAGATACGCAGTATTTT; size: NA; J: TRBJ2-3; V: TRBV5-4; D: TRBD1
CDR3: CSVRGLAGGIDEQYF; DNA: TGCAGCGTCAGGGGACTAGCGGGAGGGATCGACGAGCAGTACTTC; size: once; J: TRBJ2-7; V: TRBV29-1; D: TRBD2
CDR3: CASRPGQGALEKLFF; DNA: TGTGCCAGTAGGCCGGGACAGGGGGCCTTAGAAAAACTGTTTTTT; size: NA; J: TRBJ1-4; V: TRBV19; D: TRBD1
CDR3: CASSLGGGMNTEAFF; DNA: TGTGCCAGCAGCTTGGGTGGGGGCATGAACACTGAAGCTTTCTTT; size: NA; J: TRBJ1-1; V: TRBV5-4; D: NA
CDR3: CASSLGGFAQPQHF; DNA: TGTGCCAGCAGTTTGGGGGGATTTGCTCAGCCCCAGCATTTT; size: NA; J: TRBJ1-5; V: TRBV28; D: NA
CDR3: CASSPRVLADPTGEQYF; DNA: TGTGCCAGCAGCCCGAGGGTGCTAGCGGACCCTACAGGAGAGCAGTACTTC; size: NA; J: TRBJ2-7; V: TRBV11-3; D: TRBD2
CDR3: CASSVARTGDYNYGYTF; DNA: TGTGCCAGCAGCGTAGCCAGAACAGGGGATTATAACTATGGCTACACCTTC; size: NA; J: TRBJ1-2; V: TRBV9; D: TRBD1
CDR3: CASSPFISSGRVENEQFF; DNA: TGTGCCAGCTCACCCTTCATCTCTAGCGGGAGGGTGGAGAATGAGCAGTTCTTC; size: once; J: TRBJ2-1; V: TRBV18; D: TRBD2
CDR3: CASSLAGSGRAGETQYF; DNA: TGTGCCAGCAGCTTGGCGGGTAGCGGGAGGGCCGGGGAGACCCAGTACTTC; size: NA; J: TRBJ2-5; V: TRBV5-4; D: TRBD2
CDR3: CASSHPSGGAPSEQYF; DNA: TGCGCCAGCAGCCACCCCAGCGGGGGAGCGCCCTCCGAGCAGTACTTC; size: NA; J: TRBJ2-7; V: TRBV4-1; D: TRBD2
CDR3: CASSSNQFGDNEQFF; DNA: TGTGCCAGCAGCTCGAATCAATTCGGAGACAATGAGCAGTTCTTC; size: once; J: TRBJ2-1; V: TRBV11-3; D: NA
CDR3: CASSLVSRGSYEQYF; DNA: TGTGCCAGCAGCTTAGTGAGCAGGGGATCCTACGAGCAGTACTTC; size: NA; J: TRBJ2-7; V: TRBV5-6; D: NA